The 29 T cell receptor beta chains listed next were all sequenced from one sample in a study of control samples from healthy donors and cancer patients. The table came from immunoSEQ multiplex PCR; TCRdb's copy has only in-frame clones and leaves some out. The sample consists of 50,000 to 55,000 clones, over 85% of them appearing once. The sample comprised PBMCs. These receptors were collected from a middle-aged man with colorectal cancer.

The V gene is TRBV5-1, the J gene TRBJ1-5; D is ambiguous. V was clipped by 0 bases and J by 0 bases, with 7 bases between them. The CDR3 runs to 15 residues. Germline V lookup: CDR1 SGHRS, CDR2 YFSETQ. The CDR3 is CASSLESDSNQPQHF. CDR3 coding DNA: TGCGCCAGCAGCTTGGAGTCAGATAGCAATCAGCCCCAGCATTTT.

This chain uses TRBV18 with TRBJ2-5, with a tentative D call TRBD2 (6 bases). V gave up 3 bases and J gave up 4 bases, with 18 bases separating them. CDR1 and CDR2 from the germline V gene are KGHSH and LQKENI. The CDR3 is 16 residues long. CDR3 sequence reads: CASSPLLPPGGETQYF. For the CDR3, the DNA is TGTGCCAGCTCACCGCTTTTGCCCCCCGGGGGAGAGACCCAGTACTTC.

The chain uses TRBV3-1 (or the pseudogene TRBV3-2) and TRBJ2-1, with 10 nucleotides matching TRBD2. There are 15 residues in the CDR3. From germline, CDR1 is LGHDT and CDR2 YNNKEL (reference sequence). J lost 9 bases, V lost 0 bases, and 5 bases had no gene match. CDR3 nucleotide sequence: TGTGCCAGCAGCCAAGAACTAGCGGGAAGGGCTGAGCAGTTCTTC. This translates into CASSQELAGRAEQFF.

The V and J genes are TRBV2 and TRBJ2-7, with D uncertain. This CDR3 is 12 amino acids long. Trimming pared 8 bases from V and 3 bases from J, leaving 11 bases between. Germline CDR1 is SNHLY and CDR2 is FYNNEI. CDR3 sequence reads: CASGSFGYEQYF. CDR3 nucleotides: TGTGCCAGCGGCTCCTTTGGCTACGAGCAGTACTTC.

The CDR3 DNA sequence: TGTGCCAGCTCACCAACAAATTCTTACGAGCAGTACTTC. Translated, it gives CASSPTNSYEQYF. The genes are TRBV18 and TRBJ2-7; D not resolved. V shed 2 bases and J shed 4 bases, with 9 bases lying between them. The germline V gene encodes CDR1 KGHSH and CDR2 LQKENI. CDR3 size: 13 residues.

In this sample, this clone turned up once. This chain links TRBV5-1 with TRBJ1-2; D possibly corresponds to TRBD1 (6 bases). The germline CDR1 and CDR2 sequences are SGHRS and YFSETQ. This CDR3 has 12 residues. Trimming left V 9 bases short and J 8 bases short, with 17 bases between. DNA of the CDR3: TGCGCCATCGAAACAGGGAACGGAGGCTACACCTTC. Amino acid sequence: CAIETGNGGYTF.

The rearrangement links TRBV3-1 (or the pseudogene TRBV3-2) to TRBJ2-2, with 11 positions matching TRBD1. The germline CDR1 and CDR2 sequences are LGHDT and YNNKEL (reference sequence). This CDR3 is built from 14 residues. V trimming: 5 bases; J trimming: 8 bases; junction bases outside the gene matches: 4. The CDR3, as DNA: TGTGCCAGCAGCAGGACAGGGGGCGTGGGGGAGCTGTTTTTT. Translated: CASSRTGGVGELFF.

The chain couples TRBV5-4 to TRBJ2-7; possible D gene TRBD2, 6 bases. The CDR3 runs to 14 residues. V shed 4 bases and J shed 2 bases, with 13 bases lying between them. The V gene's germline CDR1 is SGHNT and CDR2 YYREEE (reference sequence). CDR3 nucleotides: TGTGCCAGCAGCACGGGACTCCTCCCCTACGAGCAGTACTTC. It codes for CASSTGLLPYEQYF.

The V gene is TRBV19, the J gene TRBJ1-1; D is uncertain. The CDR3 is 12 residues long. The V gene lost 5 bases and the J gene lost 1 base, with 5 bases spanning the gap. The germline CDR1 and CDR2 sequences are LNHDA and SQIVND (reference sequence). The DNA of the CDR3 is TGTGCCAGTAGTCTCAGGAACACTGAAGCTTTCTTT. It encodes CASSLRNTEAFF.

The chain carries TRBV7-2 and TRBJ1-5; a possible D gene is TRBD1 (6 bases). V dropped 5 bases and J dropped 7 bases, with 18 bases sitting between them. The CDR3 consists of 15 residues. The germline V gene has CDR1 SGHTA and CDR2 FQGNSA. The CDR3 nucleotides read TGTGCCAGCAGCACAACGCCACAGGGTAACCAGCCCCAGCATTTT. It translates to CASSTTPQGNQPQHF.

In this sample, this clone turned up once. The rearrangement joins TRBV28 to TRBJ2-1; D is ambiguous. V was pared by 5 bases and J by 5 bases, with 7 bases between. This CDR3 region has 12 residues. Per the germline V gene, CDR1 is MDHEN and CDR2 is SYDVKM. The CDR3 region has the DNA TGTGCCAGCAGTCTCCTAAACAATGAGCAGTTCTTC. Protein sequence: CASSLLNNEQFF.

In its sample, this clone was seen a few times. The chain has TRBV4-3 and TRBJ2-7; no clear D gene. The germline V gene has CDR1 LGHNA and CDR2 YSLEER. CDR3 length: 14 residues. V gave up 5 bases and J gave up 1 base, with 12 bases separating them. CDR3 nucleotides: TGCGCCAGCAGCACATCCCTGGGGTCCTACGAGCAGTACTTC. This codes for CASSTSLGSYEQYF.

The table lists this clone with a count of one. J is TRBJ2-1 and V is TRBV19; D ambiguous. This CDR3 contains 11 residues. V lost 5 bases and J 7 bases, leaving 6 bases between the germline ends. Germline lookup yields CDR1 LNHDA and CDR2 SQIVND (reference sequence). CDR3 sequence: CASSLRNEQFF. The CDR3, as DNA: TGTGCCAGTAGTTTGAGGAATGAGCAGTTCTTC.

The chain employs TRBV10-2 and TRBJ1-2, with D tentatively TRBD1 (5 bases). Germline CDR1 reads WSHSY; CDR2 reads SAAADI. This CDR3 contains 13 residues. V lost 6 bases to trimming and J lost 3 bases, with 11 bases between them. The CDR3 region has the DNA TGCGCCAGCAGGCCCGGGACCGACTATGGCTACACCTTC. It translates to CASRPGTDYGYTF.

This clone was seen just once. V is TRBV5-5 and J is TRBJ1-1, with 7 bases that match TRBD1. Losses at the gene ends were 4 bases for V and 6 bases for J; bases not matched to a gene: 12. Germline CDR1 SGHKS, CDR2 YYEKEE (reference sequence). The CDR3 contains 15 residues. Written as DNA, the CDR3 is TGTGCCAGCAGCCCCTCGACAGGGAGATTGCCTGAAGCTTTCTTT. The encoded protein is CASSPSTGRLPEAFF.

The genes are TRBV14 and TRBJ1-2, with TRBD1 matching 7 bases. The V segment lost 6 bases and the J segment 4 bases; nucleotides outside the gene matches: 8. The V gene's germline CDR1 is SGHDN and CDR2 FVKESK. The CDR3 loop spans 14 amino acids. The CDR3 DNA reads TGTGCCAGCAGTACCAGGGGGAACGCCTATGGCTACACCTTC. Protein product: CASSTRGNAYGYTF.

This clone came up once. This rearrangement joins TRBV6-2 or TRBV6-3 to TRBJ2-2; D is undetermined. The CDR3 is 14 residues long. V was cut by 5 bases and J by 4 bases, with 11 bases left in between. Germline assignment: CDR1 MNHEY and CDR2 SVGEGT. CDR3 sequence: CASSRANPTGELFF. The CDR3 region has the DNA TGTGCCAGCAGTCGCGCAAACCCCACCGGGGAGCTGTTTTTT.

As to this clone: The same CDR3 can be traced to other DNA sequences in this sample. CDR3 nucleotides: TGTGCCAGCAGTCGGACCGGCAATTCACCCCTCCACTTT. Its translation is CASSRTGNSPLHF. The chain couples TRBV9 to TRBJ1-6; D gene uncertain. Trimming stripped 5 bases from V and 7 bases from J, with 10 bases between. The CDR3 runs 13 residues. Germline CDR1 and CDR2: SGDLS and YYNGEE.

This clone has a handful of counts. The chain carries TRBV4-1 and TRBJ1-2; D not certain. V dropped 4 bases and J dropped 3 bases, with 9 bases sitting between them. This CDR3 spans 13 amino acids. Germline lookup yields CDR1 MGHRA and CDR2 YSYEKL. The CDR3 sequence is CASSRTLDYGYTF. CDR3 nucleotides: TGCGCCAGCAGCCGGACCCTTGACTATGGCTACACCTTC.

The chain joins TRBV15 to TRBJ2-1, with TRBD2 identical over 7 bases. The CDR3 runs 16 residues. The ends lost 1 base at V and 3 bases at J; junction bases unmatched: 6. Germline loops: CDR1 LNHNV, CDR2 YYDKDF (reference sequence). CDR3 amino acids: CATSRGTSVIYNEQFF. Written as DNA, the CDR3 is TGTGCCACCAGCAGAGGAACTAGCGTCATCTACAATGAGCAGTTCTTC.

The genes are TRBV7-9 and TRBJ2-1; TRBD1 aligns across 8 bases. Germline lookup yields CDR1 SEHNR and CDR2 FQNEAQ (reference sequence). The J segment lost 2 bases and the V segment lost 5 bases, leaving 8 bases of the junction unmatched. There are 16 residues in the CDR3. This CDR3 is CASSQLDRVTYNEQFF. CDR3 bases: TGTGCCAGCAGCCAACTGGACAGGGTGACCTACAATGAGCAGTTCTTC.

DNA of the CDR3: TGTGCCAGCAGCTTGACAGGCCTAAACTCCTACAATGAGCAGTTCTTC. Its translation is CASSLTGLNSYNEQFF. V gene TRBV5-4 combines with J gene TRBJ2-1; D possibly corresponds to TRBD1 (5 bases). V lost 1 base, J lost 0 bases, and 11 bases lay in between. The germline V gene encodes CDR1 SGHNT and CDR2 YYREEE (reference sequence). The CDR3 sequence is 16 residues long.

This chain links TRBV7-3 with TRBJ2-1, with 7 bases identical to TRBD2. Germline CDR1 is SGHTA and CDR2 is FQGTGA. V dropped 1 base and J dropped 5; count of bases not matched to a gene: 8. CDR3 length: 16 amino acids. The CDR3 sequence: CASSLRSLADNNEQFF. The DNA for the CDR3 is TGTGCCAGCAGCTTAAGAAGTCTAGCGGATAACAATGAGCAGTTCTTC. Variable domain in full (rest from reference TRBV7-3 and TRBJ2-1): GAGVSQTPSNKVTEKGKYVELRCDPISGHTALYWYRQSLGQGPEFLIYFQGTGAADDSGLPNDRFFAVRPEGSVSTLKIQRTERGDSAVYLCASSLRSLADNNEQFFGPGTRLTVL.

This chain connects TRBV19 to TRBJ2-7; D possibly corresponds to TRBD2 (5 bases). The CDR3 runs to 14 residues. The V and J ends lost 4 bases and 0 bases respectively, with 10 bases between them. CDR1 is LNHDA and CDR2 is SQIVND in the germline V gene (reference sequence). The CDR3 DNA reads TGTGCCAGTAGTAATCTGGGGAGCTCCTACGAGCAGTACTTC. As protein: CASSNLGSSYEQYF.

The V and J genes are TRBV6-5 and TRBJ1-1; maybe TRBD1 (6 bases). The germline CDR1 and CDR2 sequences are MNHEY and SVGAGI. This CDR3 is 15 amino acids long. V was pared by 8 bases and J by 3 bases, with 19 bases between. The CDR3 here is CASRGRDLSYTEAFF. The CDR3 DNA follows: TGTGCCAGCCGGGGGCGCGACCTTTCTTACACTGAAGCTTTCTTT.

This sequence joins TRBV7-2 and TRBJ2-5; no definite D call. Trimming left V 1 base short and J 3 bases short, with 6 bases between. The CDR3 contains 13 residues. CDR1 and CDR2 from the germline V gene are SGHTA and FQGNSA. The CDR3 nucleotides read TGTGCCAGCAGCTTAGGTCTGGAAGAGACCCAGTACTTC. It translates to CASSLGLEETQYF.

This chain uses TRBV29-1 with TRBJ1-1; D unclear. Trimming cost V 5 bases and J 3 bases, with 13 bases left between them. The CDR3 runs 13 residues. Germline lookup yields CDR1 SQVTM and CDR2 ANQGSEA. The CDR3 DNA follows: TGCAGCGTTAGGCCGCAGGAGTACACTGAAGCTTTCTTT. It is translated as CSVRPQEYTEAFF.

There are a few counts of this clone. The CDR3, as DNA: TGTGCCAGCACAGGATCACCAGGAGTGGCCCAGTACTTC. This sequence encodes CASTGSPGVAQYF. This chain joins TRBV2 and TRBJ2-5, with D unclear. The CDR3 runs 13 residues. From germline, CDR1 is SNHLY and CDR2 FYNNEI. V lost 7 bases and J 9 bases, leaving 18 bases between the germline ends.

This rearrangement joins TRBV24-1 to TRBJ1-1; D is unresolved. The CDR3 is 11 amino acids. CDR1 is KGHDR and CDR2 is SFDVKD in the germline V gene. Trimming stripped 0 bases from V and 11 bases from J, with 6 bases between. The CDR3 sequence: CATSDLKSAFF. The CDR3 DNA sequence: TGTGCCACCAGTGATTTGAAGTCGGCTTTCTTT.